This T cell receptor (beta chain) comes out of a study of neoadjuvant nivolumab and ipilimumab in lung cancer. About the study: Patients got nivolumab 3 mg/kg on days 1, 15 and 29; combination added ipilimumab 1 mg/kg day 1. Notes on the study in general: Pretherapy blood TCR richness correlated positively with resected tumor richness.

Comments on this clone: Its antigen is currently unknown.

Method: immunoSEQ multiplex PCR; TCRdb's copy keeps in-frame clones and lacks some. Of about 4,600 clones listed, about 77% are singletons. The sequence came from an adult with non-small cell lung cancer. Sequencing was performed on adjacent normal lung tissue, taken after neoadjuvant nivolumab, alone or with ipilimumab, at or shortly before surgery.

DNA of the CDR3: TGTGCCAGCACCTGGGGGCAGATTAACACCGGGGAGCTGTTTTTT. This encodes CASTWGQINTGELFF. The rearrangement links TRBV5-5 to TRBJ2-2; the D gene is possibly TRBD1 (6 bases). V was clipped by 6 bases and J by 2 bases, with 14 bases between them. Germline CDR1 SGHKS, CDR2 YYEKEE (reference sequence). This CDR3 region has 15 residues.